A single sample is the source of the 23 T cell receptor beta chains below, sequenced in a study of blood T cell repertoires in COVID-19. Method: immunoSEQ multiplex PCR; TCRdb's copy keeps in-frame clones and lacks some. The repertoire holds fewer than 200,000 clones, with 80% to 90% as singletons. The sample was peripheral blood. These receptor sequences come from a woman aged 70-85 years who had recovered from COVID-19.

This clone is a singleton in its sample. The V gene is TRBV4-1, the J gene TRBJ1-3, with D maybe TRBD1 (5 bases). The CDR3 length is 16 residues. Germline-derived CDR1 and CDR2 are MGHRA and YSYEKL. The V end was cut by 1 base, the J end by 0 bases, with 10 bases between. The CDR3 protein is CASSQGGWGSGNTIYF. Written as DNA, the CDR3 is TGCGCCAGCAGCCAAGGGGGCTGGGGCTCTGGAAACACCATATATTTT.

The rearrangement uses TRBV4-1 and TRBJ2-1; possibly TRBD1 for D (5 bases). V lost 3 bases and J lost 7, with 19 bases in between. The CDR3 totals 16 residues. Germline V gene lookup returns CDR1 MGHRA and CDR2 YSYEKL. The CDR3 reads CASSHPSDSAGNEQFF. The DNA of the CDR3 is TGCGCCAGCAGCCACCCCTCCGACAGCGCTGGGAATGAGCAGTTCTTC.

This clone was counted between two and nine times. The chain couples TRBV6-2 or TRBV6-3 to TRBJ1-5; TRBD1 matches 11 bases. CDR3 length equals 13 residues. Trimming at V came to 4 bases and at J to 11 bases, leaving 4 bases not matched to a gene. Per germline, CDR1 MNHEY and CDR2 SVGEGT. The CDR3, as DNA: TGTGCCAGCAGTTGGGACAGGGGGGAGGCCCAGCATTTT. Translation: CASSWDRGEAQHF.

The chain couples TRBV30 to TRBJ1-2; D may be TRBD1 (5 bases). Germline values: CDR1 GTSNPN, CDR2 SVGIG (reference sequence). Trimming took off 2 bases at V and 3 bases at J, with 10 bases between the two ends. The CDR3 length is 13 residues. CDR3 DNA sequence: TGTGCCTGGAGTATTAGGGGCGACTATGGCTACACCTTC. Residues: CAWSIRGDYGYTF.

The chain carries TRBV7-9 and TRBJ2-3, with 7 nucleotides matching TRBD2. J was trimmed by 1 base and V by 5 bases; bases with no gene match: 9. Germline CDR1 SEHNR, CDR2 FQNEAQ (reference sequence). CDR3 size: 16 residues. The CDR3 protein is CASSPIGGTRTDTQYF. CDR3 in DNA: TGTGCCAGCAGCCCCATCGGGGGGACCCGCACAGATACGCAGTATTTT.

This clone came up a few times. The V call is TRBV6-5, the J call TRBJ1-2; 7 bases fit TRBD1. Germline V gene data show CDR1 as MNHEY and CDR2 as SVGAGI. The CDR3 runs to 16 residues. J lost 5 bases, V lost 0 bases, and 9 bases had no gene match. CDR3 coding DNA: TGTGCCAGCAGTTACTCCTCGGACAGGACCAGTTATGGCTACACCTTC. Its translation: CASSYSSDRTSYGYTF.

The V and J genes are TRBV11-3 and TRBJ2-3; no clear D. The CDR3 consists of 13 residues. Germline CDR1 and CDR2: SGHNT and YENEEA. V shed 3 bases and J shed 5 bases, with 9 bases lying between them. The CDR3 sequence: CASSFGSGDTQYF. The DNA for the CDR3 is TGTGCCAGCAGCTTCGGTAGTGGAGATACGCAGTATTTT.

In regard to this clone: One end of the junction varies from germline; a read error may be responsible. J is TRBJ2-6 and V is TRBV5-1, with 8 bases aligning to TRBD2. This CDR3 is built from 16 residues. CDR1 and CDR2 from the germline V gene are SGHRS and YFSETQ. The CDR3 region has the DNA TGCGCCCGCAGCGCGGCCGGGGGGGCGGGGGCCAACGTCCTGACTTTC. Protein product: CARSAAGGAGANVLTF.

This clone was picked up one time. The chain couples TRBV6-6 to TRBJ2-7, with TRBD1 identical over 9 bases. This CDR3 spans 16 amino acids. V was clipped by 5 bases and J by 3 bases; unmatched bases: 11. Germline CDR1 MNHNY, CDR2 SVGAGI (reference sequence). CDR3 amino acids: CASSKQGAWTHYEQYF. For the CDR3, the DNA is TGTGCCAGCAGTAAACAGGGGGCGTGGACCCACTACGAGCAGTACTTC.

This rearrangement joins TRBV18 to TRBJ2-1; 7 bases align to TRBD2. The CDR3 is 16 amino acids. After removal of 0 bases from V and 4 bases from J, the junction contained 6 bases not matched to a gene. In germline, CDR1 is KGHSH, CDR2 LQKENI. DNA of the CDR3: TGTGCCAGCTCACCACCTGGGCTAGCGGAGTACAATGAGCAGTTCTTC. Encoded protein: CASSPPGLAEYNEQFF.

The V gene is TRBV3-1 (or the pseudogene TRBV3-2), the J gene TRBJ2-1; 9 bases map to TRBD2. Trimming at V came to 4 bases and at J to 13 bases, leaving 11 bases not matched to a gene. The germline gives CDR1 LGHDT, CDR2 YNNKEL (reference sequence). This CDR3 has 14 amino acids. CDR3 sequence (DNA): TGTGCCAGCAGCCCAACATGGCGGGGGGGAACCCAGTTCTTC. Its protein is CASSPTWRGGTQFF.

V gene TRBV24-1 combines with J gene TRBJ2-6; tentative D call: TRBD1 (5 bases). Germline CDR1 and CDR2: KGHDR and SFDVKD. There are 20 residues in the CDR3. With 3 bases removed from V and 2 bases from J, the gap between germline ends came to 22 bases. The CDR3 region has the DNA TGTGCCACCAGTGATGGCCCCCCAGGGCTGGGTATAGCTGGGGCCAACGTCCTGACTTTC. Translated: CATSDGPPGLGIAGANVLTF.

This CDR3 is CASSLTGGRETQYF. In nucleotides, the CDR3 is TGTGCCAGCAGCTTAACGGGGGGGCGAGAGACCCAGTACTTC. The chain couples TRBV7-3 to TRBJ2-5, with D possibly being TRBD2 (7 bases). Trimming took 0 bases from V and 4 from J, leaving 9 bases between them. The CDR3 is made up of 14 amino acids. Germline lookup yields CDR1 SGHTA and CDR2 FQGTGA.

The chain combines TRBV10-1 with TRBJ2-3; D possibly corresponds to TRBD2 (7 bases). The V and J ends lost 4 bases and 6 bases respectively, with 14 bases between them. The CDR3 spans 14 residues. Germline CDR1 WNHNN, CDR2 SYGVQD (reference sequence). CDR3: CASSAGGAWDTQYF. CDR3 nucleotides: TGCGCCAGCAGTGCTGGGGGGGCCTGGGATACGCAGTATTTT.

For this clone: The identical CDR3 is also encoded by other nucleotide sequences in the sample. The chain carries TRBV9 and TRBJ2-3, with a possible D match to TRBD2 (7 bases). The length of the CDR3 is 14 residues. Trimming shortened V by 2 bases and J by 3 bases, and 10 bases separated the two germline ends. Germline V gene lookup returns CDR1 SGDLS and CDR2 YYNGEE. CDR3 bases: TGTGCCAGCAGCGTGGGGAGGGGGACAGATACGCAGTATTTT. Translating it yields CASSVGRGTDTQYF.

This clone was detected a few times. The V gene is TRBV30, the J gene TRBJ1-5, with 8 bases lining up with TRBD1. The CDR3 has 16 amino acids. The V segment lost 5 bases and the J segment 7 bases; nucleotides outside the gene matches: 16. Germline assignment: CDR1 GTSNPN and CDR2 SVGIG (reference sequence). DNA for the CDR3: TGTGCCTGGGAAACCGAAGACAGGGGCGGTGGGCAGCCCCAGCATTTT. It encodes CAWETEDRGGGQPQHF.

The CDR3 spells CASSLVREASGQYF. CDR3 DNA: TGTGCCAGCAGCTTAGTACGGGAGGCATCGGGGCAGTATTTT. This sequence joins TRBV7-6 and TRBJ2-3, with TRBD2 matching 7 bases. The J segment lost 11 bases and the V segment lost 1 base, leaving 9 bases of the junction unmatched. From germline, CDR1 is SGHVS and CDR2 FNYEAQ. CDR3 length equals 14 residues.

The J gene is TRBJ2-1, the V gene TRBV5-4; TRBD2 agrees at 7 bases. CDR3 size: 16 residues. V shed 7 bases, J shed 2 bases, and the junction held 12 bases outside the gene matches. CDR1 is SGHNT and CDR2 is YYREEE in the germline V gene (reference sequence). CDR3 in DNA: TGTGCCAGCGGGAGGGGTGTCGGGAGCCCCTACAATGAGCAGTTCTTC. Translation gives CASGRGVGSPYNEQFF.

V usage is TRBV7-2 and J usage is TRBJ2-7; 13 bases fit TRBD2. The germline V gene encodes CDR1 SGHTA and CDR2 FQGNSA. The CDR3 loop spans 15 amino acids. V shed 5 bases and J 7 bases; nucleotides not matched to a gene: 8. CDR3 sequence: CASSITSGRASEQYF. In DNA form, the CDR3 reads TGTGCCAGCAGCATAACTAGCGGGAGGGCAAGTGAGCAGTACTTC.

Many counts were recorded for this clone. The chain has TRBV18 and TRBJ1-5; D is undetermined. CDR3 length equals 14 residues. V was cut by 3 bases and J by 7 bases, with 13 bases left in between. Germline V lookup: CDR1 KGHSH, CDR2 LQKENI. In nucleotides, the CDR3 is TGTGCCAGCTCACCCGGGGAGGGCGGCCAGCCCCAGCATTTT. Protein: CASSPGEGGQPQHF.

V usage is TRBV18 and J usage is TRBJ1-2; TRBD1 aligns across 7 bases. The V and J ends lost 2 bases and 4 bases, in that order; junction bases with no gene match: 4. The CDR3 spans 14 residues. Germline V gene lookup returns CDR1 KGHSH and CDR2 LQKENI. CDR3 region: CASSPDRATYGYTF. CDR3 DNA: TGTGCCAGCTCACCAGACAGGGCGACCTATGGCTACACCTTC.

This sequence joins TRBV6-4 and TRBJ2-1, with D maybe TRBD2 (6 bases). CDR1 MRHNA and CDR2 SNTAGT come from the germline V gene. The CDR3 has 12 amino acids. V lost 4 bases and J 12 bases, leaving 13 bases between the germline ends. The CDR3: CASSAGVGRQFF. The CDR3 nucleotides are TGTGCCAGCAGTGCGGGGGTGGGAAGGCAGTTCTTC.

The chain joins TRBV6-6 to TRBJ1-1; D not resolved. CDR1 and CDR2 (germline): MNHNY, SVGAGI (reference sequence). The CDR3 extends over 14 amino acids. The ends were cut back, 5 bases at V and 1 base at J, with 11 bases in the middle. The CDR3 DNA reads TGTGCCAGCAGTCTTTTTAAATCGAACACTGAAGCTTTCTTT. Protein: CASSLFKSNTEAFF.